These 20 T cell receptor beta chains came from one sample sequenced in a study of T-cell memory formation after mild COVID-19. TCRdb processed the 5' RACE reads anew with MiXCR; each CDR3 protein has one entry. Counted here are 25,000 to 35,000 distinct CDR3 sequences, around 6.8% occurring once; the ten biggest clones make up approximately 14%. Sequenced: PBMCs or a T cell subset sorted from them (not recorded which). These TCRs come from an adult woman who had mild COVID-19 (a few samples of this study predate the infection). Cell type and time point are not known.

This clonotype was counted many times. The J gene is TRBJ2-3, the V gene TRBV4-2, with 12 bases lining up with TRBD2. The V and J ends lost 5 bases and 4 bases, in that order; junction bases with no gene match: 13. The germline CDR1 and CDR2 sequences are LGHNA and YNFKEQ. The CDR3 consists of 18 residues. The chain's CDR3 is CASSTRTSGNFPPDTQYF. The CDR3 coding sequence is TGTGCCAGCAGCACACGGACTAGCGGGAATTTCCCTCCAGATACGCAGTATTTT.

This clonotype was picked up many times. The chain is built from TRBV29-1 and TRBJ2-7; 12 positions agree with TRBD2. Per germline, CDR1 SQVTM and CDR2 ANQGSEA. This CDR3 region has 13 residues. Trimming took 4 bases from V and 6 from J; bases not matched to a gene: 4. In DNA, the CDR3 is TGCAGCGTTGTACTAGCGGGAGGTCGCGAGCAGTACTTC. Its protein is CSVVLAGGREQYF.

This clonotype was detected ten times or more. The gene calls are TRBV20-1 and TRBJ2-1; 13 bases map to TRBD2. Germline V gene data show CDR1 as DFQATT and CDR2 as SNEGSKA (reference sequence). CDR3 size: 18 residues. Trimming cost V 6 bases and J 4 bases; bases outside gene matches: 15. The CDR3 protein is CSATTSGRKGGKYNEQFF. The CDR3 DNA reads as TGCAGTGCCACGACTAGCGGGAGGAAAGGGGGCAAATACAATGAGCAGTTCTTC.

This clonotype was detected many times. This sequence joins TRBV3-1 and TRBJ2-7; TRBD1 agrees at 10 bases. Germline trimming cut 2 bases from V and 5 bases from J; bases unmatched to any gene: 18. This CDR3 is built from 19 residues. Germline lookup yields CDR1 LGHDT and CDR2 YNNKEL (reference sequence). The CDR3 sequence is CASSQPLPSGQGYIHEQYF. DNA of the CDR3: TGTGCCAGCAGCCAACCGCTACCCTCGGGACAGGGGTACATCCACGAGCAGTACTTC.

This clonotype was counted at least ten times. The chain recombines TRBV3-1 with TRBJ2-7, with D tentatively TRBD2 (5 bases). Trimming left V 1 base short and J 5 bases short, with 12 bases between. The germline CDR1 and CDR2 sequences are LGHDT and YNNKEL (reference sequence). The CDR3 spans 14 residues. CDR3 in DNA: TGTGCCAGCAGCCAAGGGACCGTGAGGGACGAGCAGTACTTC. Translating it yields CASSQGTVRDEQYF.

This clonotype was seen at least ten times. The V gene is TRBV11-2, the J gene TRBJ2-3; D assignment may be TRBD1 or TRBD2 (7 bases each). The germline V gene encodes CDR1 SGHAT and CDR2 FQNNGV. Between the trimmed V and J ends, which lost 5 bases and 2 bases, there was a span of 20 bases. This CDR3 region has 17 residues. CDR3 in amino acids: CASSPGGSGGYTDTQYF. DNA of the CDR3: TGTGCCAGCAGCCCAGGGGGGTCGGGGGGCTACACAGATACGCAGTATTTT.

In its sample, this clonotype was seen many times. This sequence joins TRBV12-3 or TRBV12-4 and TRBJ2-3, with 7 bases matching TRBD1. V trimming: 2 bases; J trimming: 6 bases; junction bases outside the gene matches: 8. This CDR3 comprises 15 residues. The CDR3 loop reads CASSLTGVQLDTQYF. The CDR3 region has the DNA TGTGCCAGCAGTTTAACAGGGGTACAATTGGATACGCAGTATTTT.

This clonotype was picked up many times. V usage is TRBV2 and J usage is TRBJ2-7; a weak D match, TRBD1 (5 bases). The CDR3 length is 13 residues. Germline V CDR1 and CDR2: SNHLY, FYNNEI. Trimming removed 9 bases at V and 3 bases at J, with 15 bases between. Written as DNA, the CDR3 is TGTGCCAGTAGAGACAGATTAAACTACGAGCAGTACTTC. It codes for CASRDRLNYEQYF.

This clonotype has a count of ten or more. Written as DNA, the CDR3 is TGTGCCAGCAGCCCCCGGTTAGCGGGGGGGTTCACAGATACGCAGTATTTT. It specifies CASSPRLAGGFTDTQYF. The chain employs TRBV4-2 and TRBJ2-3, with TRBD2 matching 11 bases. The trim removed 4 bases at V and 2 bases at J, leaving 8 bases unmatched. The CDR3 totals 17 residues. Germline CDR1 and CDR2: LGHNA and YNFKEQ.

This clonotype was seen at least ten times. The rearrangement uses TRBV11-2 and TRBJ1-1; 8 nucleotides align to TRBD1. The ends lost 3 bases at V and 1 base at J; junction bases unmatched: 4. CDR3 length: 15 residues. Germline V CDR1 and CDR2: SGHAT, FQNNGV. As DNA, the CDR3 is TGTGCCAGCAGCTTGGACAGGGCAACGAACACTGAAGCTTTCTTT. Residues: CASSLDRATNTEAFF.

This clonotype was observed at least ten times. The rearrangement uses TRBV24-1 and TRBJ1-5; TRBD1 is a possible D gene (6 bases). Germline V gives CDR1 KGHDR, CDR2 SFDVKD. The V gene lost 3 bases and the J gene lost 2 bases, with 16 bases spanning the gap. This CDR3 comprises 17 residues. The CDR3 nucleotides read TGTGCCACCAGTGATAGTGGCAGGGGTATAGGCAATCAGCCCCAGCATTTT. It translates to CATSDSGRGIGNQPQHF.

The table lists this clonotype with many counts. The chain carries TRBV19 and TRBJ2-5; the D is unclear. Trimming shortened V by 5 bases and J by 1 base, and 11 bases separated the two germline ends. CDR1 is LNHDA and CDR2 is SQIVND in the germline V gene (reference sequence). CDR3 length equals 14 residues. This chain's CDR3 is CASSQRVGQETQYF. CDR3 nucleotides: TGTGCCAGTAGTCAACGGGTAGGCCAAGAGACCCAGTACTTC.

This clonotype was picked up many times. This sequence joins TRBV5-5 and TRBJ1-1; maybe TRBD1 (5 bases). Between the trimmed V and J ends, which lost 8 bases and 4 bases, there was a span of 15 bases. The CDR3 extends over 13 amino acids. Germline values: CDR1 SGHKS, CDR2 YYEKEE (reference sequence). The CDR3 region has the DNA TGTGCCAGTGCACATCGGGGACTCACTGAAGCTTTCTTT. Protein sequence: CASAHRGLTEAFF.

Ten or more counts support this clonotype. The rearrangement joins TRBV20-1 to TRBJ2-3, with D possibly matching TRBD1 (6 bases). The germline gives CDR1 DFQATT, CDR2 SNEGSKA (reference sequence). The CDR3 has 14 amino acids. Trimming shortened V by 3 bases and J by 6 bases, and 16 bases separated the two germline ends. This CDR3 reads CSASYHRAGDTQYF. CDR3 DNA sequence: TGCAGTGCTAGTTATCACAGGGCTGGTGATACGCAGTATTTT.

The chain couples TRBV5-1 to TRBJ2-2; the D gene is possibly TRBD2 (5 bases). V lost 2 bases, J lost 6 bases, and 14 bases lay in between. The germline gives CDR1 SGHRS, CDR2 YFSETQ. There are 15 residues in the CDR3. The DNA of the CDR3 is TGCGCCAGCAGCTTAAAAGGCGGGTTGGCCGGGGAGCTGTTTTTT. Its translation is CASSLKGGLAGELFF.

At least ten counts were recorded for this clonotype. The junction departs from germline at one end; a sequencing error may be responsible. The chain has TRBV7-8 and TRBJ2-1, with D possibly matching TRBD2 (6 bases). CDR1 is SGHVS, CDR2 FQNEAQ, per germline. The CDR3 has 16 residues. Written as DNA, the CDR3 is TGTGCCAGCAGGTTAGGGCGGACTATGTACTACAATGAGCAGTTCTTC. This gives the protein CASRLGRTMYYNEQFF.

This clonotype occurred many times. V usage is TRBV5-5 and J usage is TRBJ1-1; TRBD1 might be the D (5 bases). The germline V gene has CDR1 SGHKS and CDR2 YYEKEE (reference sequence). The CDR3 is made up of 15 amino acids. The V and J ends lost 2 bases and 1 base respectively, with 12 bases between them. This CDR3 is CASSLLGHTNTEAFF. The CDR3 DNA follows: TGTGCCAGCAGCTTACTTGGACACACGAACACTGAAGCTTTCTTT. Looking up the rest from reference TRBV5-5 and TRBJ1-1 gives the full variable domain: DAGVTQSPTHLIKTRGQQVTLRCSPISGHKSVSWYQQVLGQGPQFIFQYYEKEERGRGNFPDRFSARQFPNYSSELNVNALLLGDSALYLCASSLLGHTNTEAFFGQGTRLTVV.

This clonotype was seen ten or more times. V is TRBV7-9 and J is TRBJ2-7; the D is unclear. The CDR3 extends over 15 amino acids. Trimming cost V 1 base and J 9 bases, with 19 bases left between them. Germline V gene sequence: CDR1 SEHNR, CDR2 FQNEAQ (reference sequence). The CDR3 DNA is TGTGCCAGCAGCTTAGTTGCAGGCTCGAGGACGAGGCAGTACTTC. It is translated as CASSLVAGSRTRQYF.

This clonotype was recorded many times. The V and J genes are TRBV4-1 and TRBJ2-2; D is possibly TRBD2 (7 bases). This CDR3 is built from 16 residues. Trimming left V 0 bases short and J 6 bases short, with 14 bases between. CDR1 is MGHRA, CDR2 YSYEKL, per germline. The CDR3 here is CASSQERGALPGELFF. DNA of the CDR3: TGCGCCAGCAGCCAAGAACGGGGGGCGCTCCCCGGGGAGCTGTTTTTT.

This clonotype showed up many times. This CDR3 reads CASSEASNRLLNYGYTF. The CDR3, as DNA: TGTGCCAGCAGTGAAGCGAGTAACAGACTACTTAACTATGGCTACACCTTC. The V gene is TRBV6-1, the J gene TRBJ1-2; D is ambiguous. Trimming took 0 bases from V and 1 from J, leaving 15 bases between them. The CDR3 extends over 17 amino acids. Germline V gene lookup returns CDR1 MNHNS and CDR2 SASEGT.